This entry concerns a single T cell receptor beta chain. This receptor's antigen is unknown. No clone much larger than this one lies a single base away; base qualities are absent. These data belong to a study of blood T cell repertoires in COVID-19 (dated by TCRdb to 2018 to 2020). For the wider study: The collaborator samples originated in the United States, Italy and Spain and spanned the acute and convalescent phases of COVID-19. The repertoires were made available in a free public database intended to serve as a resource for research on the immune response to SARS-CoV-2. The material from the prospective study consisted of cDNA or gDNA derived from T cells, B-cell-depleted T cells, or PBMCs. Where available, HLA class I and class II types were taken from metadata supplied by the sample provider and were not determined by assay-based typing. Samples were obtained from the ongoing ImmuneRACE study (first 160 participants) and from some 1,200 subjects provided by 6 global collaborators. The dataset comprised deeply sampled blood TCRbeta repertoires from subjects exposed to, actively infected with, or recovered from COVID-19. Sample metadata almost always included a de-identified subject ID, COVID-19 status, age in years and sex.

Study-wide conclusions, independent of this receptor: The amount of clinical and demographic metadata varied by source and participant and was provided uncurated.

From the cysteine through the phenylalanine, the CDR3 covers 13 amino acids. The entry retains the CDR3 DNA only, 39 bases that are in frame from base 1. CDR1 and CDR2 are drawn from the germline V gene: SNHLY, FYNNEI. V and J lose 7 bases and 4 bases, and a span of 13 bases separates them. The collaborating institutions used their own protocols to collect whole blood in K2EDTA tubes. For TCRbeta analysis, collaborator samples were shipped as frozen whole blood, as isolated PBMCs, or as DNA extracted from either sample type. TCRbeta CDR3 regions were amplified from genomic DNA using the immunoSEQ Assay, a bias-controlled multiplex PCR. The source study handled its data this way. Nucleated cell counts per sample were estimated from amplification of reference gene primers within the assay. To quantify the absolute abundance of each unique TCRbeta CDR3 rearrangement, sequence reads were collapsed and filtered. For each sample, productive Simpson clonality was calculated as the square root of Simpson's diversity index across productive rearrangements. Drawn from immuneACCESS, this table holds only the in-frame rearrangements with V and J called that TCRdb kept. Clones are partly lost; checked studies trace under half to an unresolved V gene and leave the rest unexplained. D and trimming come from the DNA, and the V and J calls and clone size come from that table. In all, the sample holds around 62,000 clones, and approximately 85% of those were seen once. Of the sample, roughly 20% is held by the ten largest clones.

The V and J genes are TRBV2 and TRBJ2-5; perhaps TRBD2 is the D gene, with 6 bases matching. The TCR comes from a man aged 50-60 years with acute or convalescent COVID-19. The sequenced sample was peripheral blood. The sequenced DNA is TGTGCCAGCATGACGGCGGGGAGAGAGACCCAGTACTTC. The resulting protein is CASMTAGRETQYF.